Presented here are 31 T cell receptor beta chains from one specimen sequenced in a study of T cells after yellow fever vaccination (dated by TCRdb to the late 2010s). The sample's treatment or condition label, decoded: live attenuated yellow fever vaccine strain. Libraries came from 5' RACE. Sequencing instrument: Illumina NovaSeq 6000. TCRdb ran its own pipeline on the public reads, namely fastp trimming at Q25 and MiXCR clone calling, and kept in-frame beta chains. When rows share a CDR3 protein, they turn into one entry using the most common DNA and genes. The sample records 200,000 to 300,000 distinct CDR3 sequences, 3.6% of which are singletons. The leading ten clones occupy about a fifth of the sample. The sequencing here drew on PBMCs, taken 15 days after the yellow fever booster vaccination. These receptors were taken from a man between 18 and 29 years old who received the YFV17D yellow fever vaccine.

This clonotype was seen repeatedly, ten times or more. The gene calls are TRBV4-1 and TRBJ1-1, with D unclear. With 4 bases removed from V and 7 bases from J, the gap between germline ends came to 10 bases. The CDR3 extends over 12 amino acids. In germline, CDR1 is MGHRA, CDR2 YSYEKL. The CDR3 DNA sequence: TGCGCCAGCAGCCGTTCGGCGGGTGAAGCTTTCTTT. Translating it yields CASSRSAGEAFF.

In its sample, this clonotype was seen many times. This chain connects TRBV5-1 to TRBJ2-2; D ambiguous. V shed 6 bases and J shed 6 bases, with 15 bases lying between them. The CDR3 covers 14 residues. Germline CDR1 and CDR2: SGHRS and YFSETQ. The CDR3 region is CASTPRASAGELFF. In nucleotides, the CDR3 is TGCGCCAGCACCCCTCGAGCCTCCGCCGGGGAGCTGTTTTTT.

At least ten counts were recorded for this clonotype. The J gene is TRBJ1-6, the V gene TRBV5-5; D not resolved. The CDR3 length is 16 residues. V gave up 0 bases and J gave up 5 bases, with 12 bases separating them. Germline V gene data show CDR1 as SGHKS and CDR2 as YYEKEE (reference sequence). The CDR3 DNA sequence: TGTGCCAGCAGCTTGGGCTCGCCTGTTGATAATTCACCCCTCCACTTT. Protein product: CASSLGSPVDNSPLHF.

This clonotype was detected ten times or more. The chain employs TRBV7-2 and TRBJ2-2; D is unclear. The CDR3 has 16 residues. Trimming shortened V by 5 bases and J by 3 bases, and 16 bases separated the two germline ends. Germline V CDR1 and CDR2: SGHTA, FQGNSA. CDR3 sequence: CASSPQIHHDTGELFF. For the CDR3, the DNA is TGTGCCAGCAGCCCCCAGATCCATCACGACACCGGGGAGCTGTTTTTT.

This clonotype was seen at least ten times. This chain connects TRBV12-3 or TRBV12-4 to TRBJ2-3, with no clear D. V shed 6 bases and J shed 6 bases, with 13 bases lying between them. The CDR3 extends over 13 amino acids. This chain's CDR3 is CASRGWLTDTQYF. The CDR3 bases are TGTGCCAGCAGGGGCTGGCTTACGGATACGCAGTATTTT.

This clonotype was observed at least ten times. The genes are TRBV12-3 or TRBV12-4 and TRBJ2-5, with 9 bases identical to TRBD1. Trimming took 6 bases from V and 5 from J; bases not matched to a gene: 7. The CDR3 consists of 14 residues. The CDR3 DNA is TGTGCCAGCAGCAAACAGGGGGCAGGGGAGACCCAGTACTTC. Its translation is CASSKQGAGETQYF.

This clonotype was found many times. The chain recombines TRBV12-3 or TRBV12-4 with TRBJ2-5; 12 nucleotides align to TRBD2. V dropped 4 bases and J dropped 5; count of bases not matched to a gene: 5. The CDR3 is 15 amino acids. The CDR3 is CASSSSGGGGETQYF. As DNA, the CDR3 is TGTGCCAGCAGTTCTAGCGGGGGGGGCGGGGAGACCCAGTACTTC.

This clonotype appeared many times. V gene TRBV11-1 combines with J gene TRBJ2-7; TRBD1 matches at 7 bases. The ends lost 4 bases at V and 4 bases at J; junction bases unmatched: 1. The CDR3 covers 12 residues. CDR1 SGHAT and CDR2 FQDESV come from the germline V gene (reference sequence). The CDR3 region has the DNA TGTGCCAGCAGCTCGACAGGGTACGAGCAGTACTTC. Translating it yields CASSSTGYEQYF.

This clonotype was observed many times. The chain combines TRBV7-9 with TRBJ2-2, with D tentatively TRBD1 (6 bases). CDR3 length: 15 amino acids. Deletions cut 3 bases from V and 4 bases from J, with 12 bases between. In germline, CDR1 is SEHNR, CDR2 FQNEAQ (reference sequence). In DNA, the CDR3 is TGTGCCAGCAGCTTTCCAGGGGTCGGCACCGGGGAGCTGTTTTTT. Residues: CASSFPGVGTGELFF.

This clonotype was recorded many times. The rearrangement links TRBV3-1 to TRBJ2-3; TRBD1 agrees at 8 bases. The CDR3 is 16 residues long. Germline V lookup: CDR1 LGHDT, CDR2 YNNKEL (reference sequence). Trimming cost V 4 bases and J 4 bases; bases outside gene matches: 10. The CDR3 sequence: CASSLIVTGEADTQYF. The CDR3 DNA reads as TGTGCCAGCAGCCTGATCGTGACAGGGGAGGCAGATACGCAGTATTTT.

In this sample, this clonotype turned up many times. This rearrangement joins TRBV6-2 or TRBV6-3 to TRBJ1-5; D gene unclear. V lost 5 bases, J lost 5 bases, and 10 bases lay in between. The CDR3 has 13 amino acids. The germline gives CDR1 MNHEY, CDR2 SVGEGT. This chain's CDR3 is CASSDIRDQPQHF. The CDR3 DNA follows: TGTGCCAGCAGTGACATTCGGGATCAGCCCCAGCATTTT.

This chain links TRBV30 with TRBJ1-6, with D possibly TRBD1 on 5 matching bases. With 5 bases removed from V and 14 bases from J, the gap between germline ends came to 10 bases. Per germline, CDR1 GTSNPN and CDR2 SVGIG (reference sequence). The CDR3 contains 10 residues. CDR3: CAWGRGALHF. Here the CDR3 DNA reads TGTGCCTGGGGCCGGGGGGCCCTCCACTTT.

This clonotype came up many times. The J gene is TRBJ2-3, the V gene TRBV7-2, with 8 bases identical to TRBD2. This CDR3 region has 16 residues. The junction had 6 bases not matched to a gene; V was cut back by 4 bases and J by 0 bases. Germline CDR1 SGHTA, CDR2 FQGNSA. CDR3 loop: CASSSGGPLSTDTQYF. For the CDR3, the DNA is TGTGCCAGCAGCTCGGGGGGGCCTCTTAGCACAGATACGCAGTATTTT.

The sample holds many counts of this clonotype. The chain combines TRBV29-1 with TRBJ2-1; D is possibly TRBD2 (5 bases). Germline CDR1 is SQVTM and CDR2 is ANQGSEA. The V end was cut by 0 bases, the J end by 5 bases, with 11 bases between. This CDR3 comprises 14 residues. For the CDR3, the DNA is TGCAGCGTTGAAGATCTTGGGCGGGACAATGAGCAGTTCTTC. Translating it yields CSVEDLGRDNEQFF.

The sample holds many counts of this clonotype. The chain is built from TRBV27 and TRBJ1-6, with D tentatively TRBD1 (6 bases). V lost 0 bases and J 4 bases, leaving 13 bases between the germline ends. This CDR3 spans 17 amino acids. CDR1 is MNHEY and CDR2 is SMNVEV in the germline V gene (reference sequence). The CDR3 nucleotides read TGTGCCAGCAGTTTATCGCTGGTAGGACAGTATAATTCACCCCTCCACTTT. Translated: CASSLSLVGQYNSPLHF.

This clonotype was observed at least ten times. CDR3 sequence (DNA): TGTGCCAGCAGCCCCCCCCTCTTTCGCGGCAGACTAGTGAACACTGAAGCTTTCTTT. Its protein is CASSPPLFRGRLVNTEAFF. This chain uses TRBV28 with TRBJ1-1; D remains unclear. With 6 bases removed from V and 0 bases from J, the gap between germline ends came to 26 bases. The CDR3 is made up of 19 amino acids. Germline V lookup: CDR1 MDHEN, CDR2 SYDVKM.

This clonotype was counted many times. DNA of the CDR3: TGTGCCAGCAGCTTAGGGGCGGGGTTGGCAGATACGCAGTATTTT. Translated: CASSLGAGLADTQYF. J is TRBJ2-3 and V is TRBV7-2; perhaps TRBD2 as D (6 bases). V lost 1 base and J lost 4, with 12 bases in between. This CDR3 comprises 15 residues. Germline V lookup: CDR1 SGHTA, CDR2 FQGNSA.

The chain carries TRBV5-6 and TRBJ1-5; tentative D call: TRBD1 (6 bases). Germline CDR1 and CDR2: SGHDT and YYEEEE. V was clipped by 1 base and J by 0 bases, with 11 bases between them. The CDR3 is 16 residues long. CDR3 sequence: CASSLTGSNSNQPQHF. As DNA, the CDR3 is TGTGCCAGCAGCTTGACAGGGTCTAATAGCAATCAGCCCCAGCATTTT.

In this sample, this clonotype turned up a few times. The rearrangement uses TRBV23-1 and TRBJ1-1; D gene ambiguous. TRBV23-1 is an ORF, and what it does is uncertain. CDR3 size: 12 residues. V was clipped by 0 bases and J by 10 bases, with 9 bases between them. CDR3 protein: CASSQSTRGAFF. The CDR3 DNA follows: TGCGCCAGCAGTCAATCCACTCGTGGAGCTTTCTTT.

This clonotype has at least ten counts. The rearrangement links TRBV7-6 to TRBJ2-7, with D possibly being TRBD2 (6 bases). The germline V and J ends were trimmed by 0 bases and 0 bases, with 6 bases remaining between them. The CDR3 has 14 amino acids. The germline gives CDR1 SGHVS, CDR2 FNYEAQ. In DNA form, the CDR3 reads TGTGCCAGCAGCTTAGCCGGGAGCTCCTACGAGCAGTACTTC. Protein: CASSLAGSSYEQYF.

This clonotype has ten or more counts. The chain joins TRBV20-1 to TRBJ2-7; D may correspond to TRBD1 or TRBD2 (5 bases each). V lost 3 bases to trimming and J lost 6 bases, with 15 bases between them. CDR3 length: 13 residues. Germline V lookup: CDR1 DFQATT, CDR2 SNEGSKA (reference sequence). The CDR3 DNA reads TGCAGTGCTAGGAAGTGGGGGAACCCCGAGCAGTACGTC. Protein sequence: CSARKWGNPEQYV.

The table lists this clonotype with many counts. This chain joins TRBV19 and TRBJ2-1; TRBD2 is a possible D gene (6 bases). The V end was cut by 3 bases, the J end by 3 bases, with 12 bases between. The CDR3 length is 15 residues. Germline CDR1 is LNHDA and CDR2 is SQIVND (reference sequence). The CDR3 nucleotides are TGTGCCAGTAGTATTGATAGCGGACTCTACAATGAGCAGTTCTTC. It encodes CASSIDSGLYNEQFF.

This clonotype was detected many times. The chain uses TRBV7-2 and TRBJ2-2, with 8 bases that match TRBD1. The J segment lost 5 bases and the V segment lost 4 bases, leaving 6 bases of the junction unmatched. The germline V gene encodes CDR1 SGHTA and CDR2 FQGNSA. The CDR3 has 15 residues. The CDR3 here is CASSYQGARTGELFF. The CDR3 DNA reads TGTGCCAGCAGCTACCAGGGGGCTCGGACCGGGGAGCTGTTTTTT.

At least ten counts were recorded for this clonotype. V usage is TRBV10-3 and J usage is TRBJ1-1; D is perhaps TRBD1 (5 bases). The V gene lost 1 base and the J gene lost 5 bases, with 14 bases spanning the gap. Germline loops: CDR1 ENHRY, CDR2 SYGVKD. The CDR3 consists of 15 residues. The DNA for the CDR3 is TGTGCCATCAGTGAGTTTAAACAGGAGTCGACTGAAGCTTTCTTT. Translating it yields CAISEFKQESTEAFF.

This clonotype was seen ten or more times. The CDR3 nucleotides read TGTGCCAGCAGCTTAGGGGCTAGCGTCACCTACGAGCAGTACTTC. Translation: CASSLGASVTYEQYF. This chain uses TRBV7-9 with TRBJ2-7, with a weak D call TRBD2 (6 bases). CDR1 and CDR2 (germline): SEHNR, FQNEAQ (reference sequence). CDR3 length equals 15 residues. Trimming shortened V by 1 base and J by 2 bases, and 12 bases separated the two germline ends.

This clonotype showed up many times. Here the CDR3 DNA reads TGTGCCAGCAGCTTAAGGCCACGTTATAATTCACCCCTCCACTTT. This sequence encodes CASSLRPRYNSPLHF. V and J are TRBV7-2 and TRBJ1-6; D gene unclear. This CDR3 is built from 15 residues. Between the trimmed V and J ends, which lost 2 bases and 4 bases, there was a span of 9 bases. Per the germline V gene, CDR1 is SGHTA and CDR2 is FQGNSA.

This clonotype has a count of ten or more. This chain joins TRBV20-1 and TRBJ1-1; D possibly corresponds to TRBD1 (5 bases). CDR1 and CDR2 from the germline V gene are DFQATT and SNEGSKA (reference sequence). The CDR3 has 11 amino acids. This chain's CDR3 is CRGAADTEAFF. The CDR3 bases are TGCCGCGGGGCAGCGGACACTGAAGCTTTCTTT.

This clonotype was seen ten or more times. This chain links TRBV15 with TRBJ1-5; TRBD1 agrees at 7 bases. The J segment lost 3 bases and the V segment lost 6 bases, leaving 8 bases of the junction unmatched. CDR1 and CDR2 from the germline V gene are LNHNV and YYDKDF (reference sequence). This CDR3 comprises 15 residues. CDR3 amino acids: CATRQTGALNQPQHF. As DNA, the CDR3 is TGTGCCACCAGGCAAACAGGGGCGCTCAATCAGCCCCAGCATTTT.

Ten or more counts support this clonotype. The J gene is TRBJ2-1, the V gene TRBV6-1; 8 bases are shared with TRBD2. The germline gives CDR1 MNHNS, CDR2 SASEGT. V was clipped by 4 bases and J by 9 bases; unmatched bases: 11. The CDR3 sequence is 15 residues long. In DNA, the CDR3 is TGTGCCAGCAGTGGTTCGGGGGGGCCTTTGGGTGAGCAGTTCTTC. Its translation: CASSGSGGPLGEQFF.

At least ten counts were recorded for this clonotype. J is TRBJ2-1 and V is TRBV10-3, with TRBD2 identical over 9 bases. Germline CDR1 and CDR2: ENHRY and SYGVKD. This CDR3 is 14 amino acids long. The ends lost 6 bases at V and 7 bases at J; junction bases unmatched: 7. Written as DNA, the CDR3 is TGTGCCATCAGAGCGGGGGGACTTACGAATGAGCAGTTCTTC. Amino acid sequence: CAIRAGGLTNEQFF.

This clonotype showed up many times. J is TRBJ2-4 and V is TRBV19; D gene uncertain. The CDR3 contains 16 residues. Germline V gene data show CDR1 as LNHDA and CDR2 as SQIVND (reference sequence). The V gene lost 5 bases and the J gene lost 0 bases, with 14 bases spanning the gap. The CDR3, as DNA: TGTGCCAGTAGTTACCGGTTCCGACTAGCCAAAAACATTCAGTACTTC. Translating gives CASSYRFRLAKNIQYF. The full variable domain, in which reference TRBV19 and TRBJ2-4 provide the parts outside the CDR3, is DGGITQSPKYLFRKEGQNVTLSCEQNLNHDAMYWYRQDPGQGLRLIYYSQIVNDFQKGDIAEGYSVSREKKESFPLTVTSAQKNPTAFYLCASSYRFRLAKNIQYFGAGTRLSVL.